This T cell receptor (beta chain) emerged from a study of blood T cell repertoires in COVID-19. Study at large: COVID-19 samples collected from the United States, Italy and Spain covered acute and convalescent phases. From T cells, B-cell-depleted T cells, or PBMCs came the material, which was cDNA or gDNA.

The CDR3 has 12 amino acids. Losses at the gene ends were 4 bases for V and 10 bases for J; bases not matched to a gene: 6. The V gene's germline CDR1 is WNHNN and CDR2 SYGVQD (reference sequence). Per the original data handling: Estimation of nucleated cell counts was performed using reference gene primer amplification. Only in-frame clones appear in the TCRdb table, and some are missing; sequencing was by immunoSEQ multiplex PCR. V and J calls and clone size are as listed in that table; D and trimming were resolved from the DNA. The sample records roughly 84,000 clones, 80% to 90% being singletons.

The source is a woman of 80 years or more with acute or convalescent COVID-19. Specimen: peripheral blood. This chain uses TRBV10-1 with TRBJ1-1; 7 nucleotides agree with TRBD1. CDR3 sequence reads: CASSAGGLGAFF. The DNA of the CDR3 is TGCGCCAGCAGTGCAGGGGGACTGGGAGCTTTCTTT.